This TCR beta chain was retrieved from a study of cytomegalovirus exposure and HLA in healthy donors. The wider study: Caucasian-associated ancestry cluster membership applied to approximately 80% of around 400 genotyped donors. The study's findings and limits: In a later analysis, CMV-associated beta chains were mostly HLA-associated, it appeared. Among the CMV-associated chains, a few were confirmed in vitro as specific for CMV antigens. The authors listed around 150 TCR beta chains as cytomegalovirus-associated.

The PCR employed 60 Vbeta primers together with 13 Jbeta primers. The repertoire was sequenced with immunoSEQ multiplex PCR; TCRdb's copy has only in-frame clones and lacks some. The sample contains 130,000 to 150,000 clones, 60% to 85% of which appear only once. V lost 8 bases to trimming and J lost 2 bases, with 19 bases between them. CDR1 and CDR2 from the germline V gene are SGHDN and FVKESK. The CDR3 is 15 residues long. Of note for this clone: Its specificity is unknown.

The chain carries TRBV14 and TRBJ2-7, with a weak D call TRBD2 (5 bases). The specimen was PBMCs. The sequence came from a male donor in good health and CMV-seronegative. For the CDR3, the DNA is TGTGCCAGCCGTATGGGAGCCGAAGCCACCTACGAGCAGTACTTC. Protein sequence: CASRMGAEATYEQYF.